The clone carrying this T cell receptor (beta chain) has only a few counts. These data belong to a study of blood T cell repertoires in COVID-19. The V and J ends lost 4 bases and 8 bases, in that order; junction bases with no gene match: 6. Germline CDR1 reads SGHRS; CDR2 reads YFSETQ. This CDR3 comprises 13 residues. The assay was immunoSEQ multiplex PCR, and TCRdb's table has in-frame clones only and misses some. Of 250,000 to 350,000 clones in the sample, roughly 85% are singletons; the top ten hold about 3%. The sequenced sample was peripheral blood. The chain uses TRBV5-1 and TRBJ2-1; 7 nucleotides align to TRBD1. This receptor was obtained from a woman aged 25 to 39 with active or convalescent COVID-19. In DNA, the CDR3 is TGCGCCAGCAGCGGCTACAGGGGAGATGAGCAGTTCTTC. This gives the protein CASSGYRGDEQFF. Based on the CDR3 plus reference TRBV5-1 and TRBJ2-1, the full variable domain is KAGVTQTPRYLIKTRGQQVTLSCSPISGHRSVSWYQQTPGQGLQFLFEYFSETQRNKGNFPGRFSGRQFSNSRSEMNVSTLELGDSALYLCASSGYRGDEQFFGPGTRLTVL.